One TCR beta chain is described in this entry. These data are taken from a study of blood T cell repertoires in COVID-19. CDR3 size: 13 residues. V was clipped by 2 bases and J by 6 bases; unmatched bases: 2. Per the germline V gene, CDR1 is GTSNPN and CDR2 is SVGIG (reference sequence). The method was immunoSEQ multiplex PCR; TCRdb's version includes in-frame clones alone and lacks a portion of them. The sample has approximately 100,000 clones, under 85% seen once. The source of this sequence is a human donor in a cohort sampled during active COVID-19. The sample taken for sequencing was peripheral blood. The V and J genes are TRBV30 and TRBJ2-1; 9 positions match TRBD2. The CDR3, as DNA: TGTGCCTGGAGTATGCGGGGGGGCAATGAGCAGTTCTTC. Its translation: CAWSMRGGNEQFF.